Each of the 17 T cell receptor beta chains below was sequenced from the same sample in a study of T cell repertoires in cytomegalovirus infection. Each CDR3 protein is one row after TCRdb ran MiXCR on the reads. Of 350,000 to 450,000 distinct CDR3 sequences listed, 18% are singletons. The material sequenced was PBMCs. These receptor sequences come from a human donor in good health (CMV status not recorded). Some clones in this sample may be carry-over from other donors' samples.

There are a few counts of this clonotype. The rearrangement uses TRBV27 and TRBJ1-6; 10 bases map to TRBD1. The trim removed 2 bases at V and 8 bases at J, leaving 6 bases unmatched. In germline, CDR1 is MNHEY, CDR2 SMNVEV (reference sequence). The CDR3 length is 16 residues. The CDR3 here is CASSLLRQGADSPLHF. CDR3 nucleotide sequence: TGTGCCAGCAGTTTACTAAGACAGGGGGCGGATTCACCCCTCCACTTT.

The chain employs TRBV20-1 and TRBJ2-3, with 13 bases identical to TRBD2. There are 16 residues in the CDR3. Germline CDR1 reads DFQATT; CDR2 reads SNEGSKA (reference sequence). After removal of 4 bases from V and 4 bases from J, the junction contained 8 bases not matched to a gene. The chain's CDR3 is CSAKLAGGRVSDTQYF. In DNA form, the CDR3 reads TGCAGTGCTAAACTAGCGGGGGGGCGTGTCTCAGATACGCAGTATTTT.

This clonotype occurred a few times. The chain uses TRBV12-5 and TRBJ2-1; possibly TRBD1 for D (6 bases). Deletions cut 8 bases from V and 7 bases from J, with 9 bases between. There are 11 residues in the CDR3. Per germline, CDR1 LGHNT and CDR2 FRNRAP. The CDR3 loop reads CASRTVNEQFF. CDR3 in DNA: TGTGCTAGTCGGACAGTGAATGAGCAGTTCTTC.

This clonotype has just a few counts. The V and J genes are TRBV12-3 or TRBV12-4 and TRBJ2-7; D unresolved. This CDR3 is built from 12 residues. V shed 11 bases and J shed 0 bases, with 11 bases lying between them. This CDR3 is CARLRNSYEQYF. The CDR3 nucleotides are TGTGCCCGTCTGCGGAACTCCTACGAGCAGTACTTC.

This clonotype appeared many times. The chain links TRBV7-2 to TRBJ1-5; D unresolved. The CDR3 has 12 residues. The V and J ends lost 4 bases and 7 bases respectively, with 8 bases between them. Per germline, CDR1 SGHTA and CDR2 FQGNSA. CDR3 nucleotide sequence: TGTGCCAGCAGCTCCGGCGGGCAGCCCCAGCATTTT. Translating gives CASSSGGQPQHF.

This chain joins TRBV7-2 and TRBJ2-3; 10 nucleotides agree with TRBD2. Per germline, CDR1 SGHTA and CDR2 FQGNSA. After removal of 5 bases from V and 2 bases from J, the junction contained 10 bases not matched to a gene. The CDR3 is 17 amino acids. CDR3 loop: CASSPAGSGGATDTQYF. Here the CDR3 DNA reads TGTGCCAGCAGCCCCGCCGGGAGCGGGGGGGCCACAGATACGCAGTATTTT.

This clonotype was seen many times. The chain links TRBV12-3 or TRBV12-4 to TRBJ2-3; D remains unclear. The CDR3 has 12 residues. Trimming removed 6 bases at V and 2 bases at J, with 6 bases between. The chain's CDR3 is CASSAFTDTQYF. The CDR3 region has the DNA TGTGCCAGCAGCGCCTTCACAGATACGCAGTATTTT.

Ten or more counts support this clonotype. This sequence joins TRBV27 and TRBJ1-5; D perhaps matches TRBD1 (5 bases). The CDR3 spans 16 residues. CDR1 MNHEY and CDR2 SMNVEV come from the germline V gene (reference sequence). Trimming cost V 2 bases and J 0 bases, with 11 bases left between them. CDR3 sequence (DNA): TGTGCCAGCAGTTTACATGGGACCGATAGCAATCAGCCCCAGCATTTT. Its translation: CASSLHGTDSNQPQHF.

This rearrangement joins TRBV18 to TRBJ2-7; TRBD1 agrees at 10 bases. V was clipped by 3 bases and J by 4 bases; unmatched bases: 3. Per germline, CDR1 KGHSH and CDR2 LQKENI. The CDR3 spans 14 residues. The CDR3 region has the DNA TGTGCCAGCTCACCCCGGACAGGGGGGTACGAGCAGTACTTC. This translates into CASSPRTGGYEQYF.

The chain uses TRBV4-3 and TRBJ2-7, with unresolved D. The germline V gene has CDR1 LGHNA and CDR2 YSLEER. The CDR3 consists of 15 residues. Trimming cost V 0 bases and J 2 bases, with 11 bases left between them. CDR3 region: CASSQDSTFTYEQYF. CDR3 DNA sequence: TGCGCCAGCAGCCAAGATTCTACTTTCACCTACGAGCAGTACTTC.

The chain joins TRBV12-3 or TRBV12-4 to TRBJ2-1, with TRBD2 as a possible D gene (5 bases). The CDR3 sequence is 14 residues long. Trimming took 8 bases from V and 6 from J, leaving 17 bases between them. CDR3 sequence: CASRRMEAVNEQFF. In nucleotides, the CDR3 is TGTGCCAGCCGGCGGATGGAGGCTGTCAATGAGCAGTTCTTC.

Only a few counts were recorded for this clonotype. This chain connects TRBV20-1 to TRBJ1-1; D ambiguous. Trimming took off 1 base at V and 6 bases at J, with 6 bases between the two ends. The CDR3 consists of 11 residues. Germline V gene sequence: CDR1 DFQATT, CDR2 SNEGSKA (reference sequence). CDR3 nucleotide sequence: TGCAGTGCTAGAGCCTTTTCTGAAGCTTTCTTT. As protein: CSARAFSEAFF.

This chain uses TRBV9 with TRBJ2-3; 9 bases are shared with TRBD2. Germline V gives CDR1 SGDLS, CDR2 YYNGEE. Trimming took 4 bases from V and 6 from J; bases not matched to a gene: 12. CDR3 length equals 16 residues. CDR3 DNA sequence: TGTGCCAGCAGCATCGGCGGGGGGGCTGCTAAGGATACGCAGTATTTT. As protein: CASSIGGGAAKDTQYF. Based on the CDR3 plus reference TRBV9 and TRBJ2-3, the full variable domain is DSGVTQTPKHLITATGQRVTLRCSPRSGDLSVYWYQQSLDQGLQFLIQYYNGEERAKGNILERFSAQQFPDLHSELNLSSLELGDSALYFCASSIGGGAAKDTQYFGPGTRLTVL.

The table lists this clonotype with a few counts. This rearrangement joins TRBV19 to TRBJ2-2, with D possibly being TRBD1 (6 bases). CDR1 and CDR2 from the germline V gene are LNHDA and SQIVND (reference sequence). The CDR3 spans 15 residues. V lost 3 bases, J lost 6 bases, and 14 bases lay in between. The CDR3 loop is CASSIFGRGPGELFF. In DNA, the CDR3 is TGTGCCAGTAGTATTTTTGGCAGGGGACCCGGGGAGCTGTTTTTT.

This clonotype was recorded a few times. V usage is TRBV2 and J usage is TRBJ2-1; D ambiguous. The CDR3 has 11 residues. Trimming shortened V by 6 bases and J by 7 bases, and 7 bases separated the two germline ends. CDR1 and CDR2 from the germline V gene are SNHLY and FYNNEI. This chain's CDR3 is CASSAFNEQFF. The CDR3 bases are TGTGCCAGCAGCGCATTTAATGAGCAGTTCTTC.

The table lists this clonotype with a few counts. The chain couples TRBV15 to TRBJ2-3; 8 bases match TRBD2. With 11 bases clipped from V and 4 bases from J, the junction kept 8 bases outside the gene matches. This CDR3 spans 13 amino acids. Per germline, CDR1 LNHNV and CDR2 YYDKDF (reference sequence). Here the CDR3 DNA reads TGTGCCTCGGGGGGGGGGGCGGCAGATACGCAGTATTTT. Its protein is CASGGGAADTQYF. Full variable domain (rest looked up from reference TRBV15 and TRBJ2-3): DAMVIQNPRYQVTQFGKPVTLSCSQTLNHNVMYWYQQKSSQAPKLLFHYYDKDFNNEADTPDNFQSRRPNTSFCFLDIRSPGLGDTAMYLCASGGGAADTQYFGPGTRLTVL.

The chain carries TRBV5-4 and TRBJ2-3; 7 nucleotides align to TRBD1. The CDR3 length is 17 residues. The germline CDR1 and CDR2 sequences are SGHNT and YYREEE (reference sequence). The V and J ends lost 3 bases and 2 bases, in that order; junction bases with no gene match: 12. The CDR3 nucleotides read TGTGCCAGCAGCTCGAAAACAGGGGAACCTTTCACAGATACGCAGTATTTT. Protein product: CASSSKTGEPFTDTQYF. Full variable domain (remainder filled in from reference TRBV5-4 and TRBJ2-3): ETGVTQSPTHLIKTRGQQVTLRCSSQSGHNTVSWYQQALGQGPQFIFQYYREEENGRGNFPPRFSGLQFPNYSSELNVNALELDDSALYLCASSSKTGEPFTDTQYFGPGTRLTVL.